Following are 3 T cell receptor beta chains from one sample sequenced in a study of B cell selection in AIRE deficiency. Clones were read by immunoSEQ multiplex PCR, and TCRdb kept only the in-frame ones, dropping some. Of 22,000 or so clones in the sample, around 97% are singletons; the top ten hold around 0.3%. Conventional CD4 T cells were sorted as CD4+CD127+ cells. The specimen sequenced was conventional CD4+ T cells sorted from PBMCs. The receptors stem from a human donor with AIRE deficiency.

CDR3 sequence reads: CASSYSSGIMGYTF. CDR3 nucleotide sequence: TGTGCCAGCAGTTACTCTTCCGGGATCATGGGCTACACCTTC. V gene TRBV6-5 combines with J gene TRBJ1-2; D unclear. The V end was cut by 0 bases, the J end by 8 bases, with 13 bases between. Germline loops: CDR1 MNHEY, CDR2 SVGAGI. The CDR3 is 14 residues long.

The chain couples TRBV10-1 to TRBJ2-3; no clear D. Trimming shortened V by 4 bases and J by 4 bases, and 15 bases separated the two germline ends. This CDR3 region has 15 residues. Per the germline V gene, CDR1 is WNHNN and CDR2 is SYGVQD (reference sequence). The CDR3 DNA follows: TGCGCCAGCAGTGGTCGGCCCGACCCCCCAGATACGCAGTATTTT. As protein: CASSGRPDPPDTQYF.

The rearrangement uses TRBV11-2 and TRBJ1-2; a possible D gene is TRBD1 (6 bases). V lost 4 bases and J 3 bases, leaving 9 bases between the germline ends. Germline assignment: CDR1 SGHAT and CDR2 FQNNGV. The CDR3 is 13 residues long. Here the CDR3 reads CASSYREDYGYTF. In DNA, the CDR3 is TGTGCCAGCAGCTACAGGGAGGACTATGGCTACACCTTC.